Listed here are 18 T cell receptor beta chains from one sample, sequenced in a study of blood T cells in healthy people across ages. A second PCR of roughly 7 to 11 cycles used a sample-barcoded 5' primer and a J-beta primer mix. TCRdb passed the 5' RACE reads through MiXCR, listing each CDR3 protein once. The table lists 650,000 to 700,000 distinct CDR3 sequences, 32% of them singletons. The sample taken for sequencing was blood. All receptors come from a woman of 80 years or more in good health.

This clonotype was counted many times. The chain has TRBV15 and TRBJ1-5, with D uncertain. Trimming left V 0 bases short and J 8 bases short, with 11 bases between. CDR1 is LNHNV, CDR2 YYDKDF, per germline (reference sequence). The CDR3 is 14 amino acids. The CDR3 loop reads CATSRDGVMEPQHF. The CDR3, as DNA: TGTGCCACCAGCAGAGATGGGGTAATGGAGCCCCAGCATTTT.

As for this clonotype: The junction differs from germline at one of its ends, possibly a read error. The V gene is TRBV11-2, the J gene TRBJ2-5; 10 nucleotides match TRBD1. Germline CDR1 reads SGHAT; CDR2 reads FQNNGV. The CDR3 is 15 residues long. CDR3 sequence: CTSSQGDRGEETQYF. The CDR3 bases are TGTACCAGCAGCCAAGGGGACAGGGGTGAAGAGACCCAGTACTTC. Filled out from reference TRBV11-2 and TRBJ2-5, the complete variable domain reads EAGVAQSPRYKIIEKRQSVAFWCNPISGHATLYWYQQILGQGPKLLIQFQNNGVVDDSQLPKDRFSAERLKGVDSTLKIQPAKLEDSAVYLCTSSQGDRGEETQYFGPGTRLLVL.

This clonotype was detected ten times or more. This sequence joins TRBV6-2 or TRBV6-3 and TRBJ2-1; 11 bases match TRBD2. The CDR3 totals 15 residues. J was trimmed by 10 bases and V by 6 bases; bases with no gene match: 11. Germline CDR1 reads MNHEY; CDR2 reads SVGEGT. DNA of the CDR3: TGTGCCAGCAGACAACCGGGACTAGCGGCCGTAGAGCAGTTCTTC. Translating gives CASRQPGLAAVEQFF.

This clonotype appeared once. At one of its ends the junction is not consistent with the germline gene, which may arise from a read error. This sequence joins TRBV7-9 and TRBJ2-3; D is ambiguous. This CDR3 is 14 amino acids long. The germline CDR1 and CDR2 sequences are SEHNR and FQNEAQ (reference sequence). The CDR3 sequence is CANSPGLSTDTQYF. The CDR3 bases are TGTGCCAACAGCCCAGGATTAAGCACAGATACGCAGTATTTT.

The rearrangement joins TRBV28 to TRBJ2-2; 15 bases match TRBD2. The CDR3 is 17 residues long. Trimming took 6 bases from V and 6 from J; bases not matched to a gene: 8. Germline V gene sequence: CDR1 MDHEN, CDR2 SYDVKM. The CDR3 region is CASSRTSGGALSGELFF. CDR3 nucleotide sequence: TGTGCCAGCAGCCGGACTAGCGGGGGGGCATTGTCCGGGGAGCTGTTTTTT.

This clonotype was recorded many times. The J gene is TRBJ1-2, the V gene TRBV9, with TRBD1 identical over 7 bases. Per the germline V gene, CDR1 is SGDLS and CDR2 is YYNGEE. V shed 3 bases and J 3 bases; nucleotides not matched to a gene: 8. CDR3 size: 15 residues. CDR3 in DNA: TGTGCCAGCAGCGAGACAGGGAGTTACGACTATGGCTACACCTTC. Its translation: CASSETGSYDYGYTF.

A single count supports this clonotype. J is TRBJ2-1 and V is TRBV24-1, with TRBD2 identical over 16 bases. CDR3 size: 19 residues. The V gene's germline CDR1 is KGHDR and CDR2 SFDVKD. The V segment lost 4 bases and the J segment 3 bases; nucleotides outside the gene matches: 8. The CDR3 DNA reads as TGTGCCACCAGTGACAGCCGCGGGACTAGCGGGGGGGTCTACAATGAGCAGTTCTTC. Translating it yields CATSDSRGTSGGVYNEQFF.

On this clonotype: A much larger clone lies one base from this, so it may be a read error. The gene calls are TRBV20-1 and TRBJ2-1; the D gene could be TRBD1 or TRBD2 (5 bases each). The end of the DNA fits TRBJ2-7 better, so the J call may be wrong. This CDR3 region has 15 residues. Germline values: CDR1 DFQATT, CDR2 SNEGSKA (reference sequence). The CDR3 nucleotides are TGCAGTGCTAGGGGCACCGGGACGGGCTACAATGAGCAGTACTTC. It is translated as CSARGTGTGYNEQYF.

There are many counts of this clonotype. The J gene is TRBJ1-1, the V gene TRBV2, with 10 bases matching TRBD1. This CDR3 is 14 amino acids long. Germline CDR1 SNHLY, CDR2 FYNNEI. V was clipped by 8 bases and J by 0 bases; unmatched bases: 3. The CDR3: CASQGQGMNTEAFF. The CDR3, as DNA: TGTGCCAGCCAGGGACAGGGGATGAACACTGAAGCTTTCTTT.

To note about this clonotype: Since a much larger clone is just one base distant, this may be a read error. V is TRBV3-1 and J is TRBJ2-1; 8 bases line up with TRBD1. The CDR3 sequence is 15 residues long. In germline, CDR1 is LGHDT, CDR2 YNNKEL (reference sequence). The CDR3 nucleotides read TGTGCCAACAGCCAAGGGGGGACAGGCTACAATGAGCAGTTCTTC. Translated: CANSQGGTGYNEQFF.

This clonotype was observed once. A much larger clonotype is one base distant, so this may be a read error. This CDR3 is CASSRVRGETEAFF. The CDR3 coding sequence is TGTGCCAGCAGCCGCGTCCGGGGAGAGACTGAAGCTTTCTTT. This chain uses TRBV7-2 with TRBJ1-1; D uncertain. CDR1 and CDR2 from the germline V gene are SGHTA and FQGNSA. Trimming removed 5 bases at V and 5 bases at J, with 15 bases between. This CDR3 comprises 14 residues.

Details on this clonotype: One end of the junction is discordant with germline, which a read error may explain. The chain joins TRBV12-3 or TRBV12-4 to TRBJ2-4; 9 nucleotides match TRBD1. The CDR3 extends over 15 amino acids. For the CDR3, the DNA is TGCGCCAGCAGCCTGACCGGGACAGGGAACAACATTCAGTACTTC. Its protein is CASSLTGTGNNIQYF.

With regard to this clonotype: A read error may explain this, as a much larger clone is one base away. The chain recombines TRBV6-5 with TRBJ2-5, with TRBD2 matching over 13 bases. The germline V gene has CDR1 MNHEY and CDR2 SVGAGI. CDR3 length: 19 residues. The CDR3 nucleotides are TGTGCCAGCAGTTACTCGATTCGGACTAGCGGGGGCCACCAAGAGACCCTGTACTTC. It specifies CASSYSIRTSGGHQETLYF.

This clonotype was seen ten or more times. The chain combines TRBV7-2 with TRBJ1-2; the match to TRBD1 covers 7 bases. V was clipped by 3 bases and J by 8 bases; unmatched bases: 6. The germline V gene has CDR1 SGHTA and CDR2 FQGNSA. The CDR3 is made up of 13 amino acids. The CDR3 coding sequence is TGTGCCAGCAGCTTGGGACAGAACCAAGGCTACACCTTC. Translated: CASSLGQNQGYTF.

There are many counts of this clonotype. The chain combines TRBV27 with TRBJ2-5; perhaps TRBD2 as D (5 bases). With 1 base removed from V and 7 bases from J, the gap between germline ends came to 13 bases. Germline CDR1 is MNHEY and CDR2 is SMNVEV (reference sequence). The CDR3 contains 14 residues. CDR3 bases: TGTGCCAGCAGTTTATTCGGGCAGGCGGGGACCCAGTACTTC. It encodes CASSLFGQAGTQYF.

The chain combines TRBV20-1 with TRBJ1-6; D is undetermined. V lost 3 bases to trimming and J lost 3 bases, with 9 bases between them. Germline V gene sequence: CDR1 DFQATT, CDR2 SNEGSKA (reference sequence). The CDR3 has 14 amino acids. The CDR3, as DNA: TGCAGTGCTAGGTCACCGGACTATAATTCACCCCTCCACTTT. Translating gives CSARSPDYNSPLHF.

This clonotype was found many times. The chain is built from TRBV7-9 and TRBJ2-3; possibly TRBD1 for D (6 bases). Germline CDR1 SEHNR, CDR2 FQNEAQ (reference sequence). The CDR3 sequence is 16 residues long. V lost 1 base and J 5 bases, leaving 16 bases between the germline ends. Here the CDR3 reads CASSLGQGPAEDTQYF. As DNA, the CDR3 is TGTGCCAGCAGCTTAGGTCAGGGGCCAGCGGAAGATACGCAGTATTTT. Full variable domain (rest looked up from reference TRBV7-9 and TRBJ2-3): DTGVSQNPRHKITKRGQNVTFRCDPISEHNRLYWYRQTLGQGPEFLTYFQNEAQLEKSRLLSDRFSAERPKGSFSTLEIQRTEQGDSAMYLCASSLGQGPAEDTQYFGPGTRLTVL.

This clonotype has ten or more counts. CDR3 residues: CASSPPTDNTEAFF. CDR3 in DNA: TGTGCCAGCAGCCCCCCGACAGATAACACTGAAGCTTTCTTT. V usage is TRBV9 and J usage is TRBJ1-1; possible D gene TRBD1, 5 bases. Germline CDR1 SGDLS, CDR2 YYNGEE. Between the trimmed V and J ends, which lost 4 bases and 2 bases, there was a span of 12 bases. There are 14 residues in the CDR3.